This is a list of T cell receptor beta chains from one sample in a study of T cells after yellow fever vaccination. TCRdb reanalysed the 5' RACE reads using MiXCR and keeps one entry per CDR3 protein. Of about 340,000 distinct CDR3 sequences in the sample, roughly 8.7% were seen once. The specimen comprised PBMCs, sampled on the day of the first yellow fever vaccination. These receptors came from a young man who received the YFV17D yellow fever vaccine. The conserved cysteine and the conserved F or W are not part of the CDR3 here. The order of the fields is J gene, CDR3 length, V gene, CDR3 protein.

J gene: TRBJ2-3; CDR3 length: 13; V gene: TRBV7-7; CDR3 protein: ASSLNPGSTDTQY
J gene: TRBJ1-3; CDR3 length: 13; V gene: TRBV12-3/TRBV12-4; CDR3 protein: ASSLVASSGNTIY
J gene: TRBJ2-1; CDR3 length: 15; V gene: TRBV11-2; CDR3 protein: ASSLVGSGGTWNEQF
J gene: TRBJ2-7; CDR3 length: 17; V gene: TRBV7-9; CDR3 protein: ASSSTRTTSEGIYEWQY
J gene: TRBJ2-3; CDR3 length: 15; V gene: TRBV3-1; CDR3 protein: ASSQVLELAGLDTQY
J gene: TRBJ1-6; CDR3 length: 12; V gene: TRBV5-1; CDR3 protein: ASSPHGVDSPLH
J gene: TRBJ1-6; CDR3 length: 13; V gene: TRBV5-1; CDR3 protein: ASRPPGQGKSPLH
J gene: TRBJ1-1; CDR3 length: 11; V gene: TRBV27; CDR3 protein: ASSFWRNTEAF
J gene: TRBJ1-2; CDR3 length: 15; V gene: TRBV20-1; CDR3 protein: SASPIEGQGFDNGYT
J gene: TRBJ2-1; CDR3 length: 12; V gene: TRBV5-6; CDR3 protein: ARSPGGQHNEQF
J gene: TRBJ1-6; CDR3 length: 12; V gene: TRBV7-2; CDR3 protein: ATRGGQVNSPLH
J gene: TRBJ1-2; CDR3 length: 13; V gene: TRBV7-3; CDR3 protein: ASSIGGTRDDGYT
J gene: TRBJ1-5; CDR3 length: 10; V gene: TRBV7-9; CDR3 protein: ASSLHNQPQH
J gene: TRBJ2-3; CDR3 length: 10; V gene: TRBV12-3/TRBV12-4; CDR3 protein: ASSRLAETQY
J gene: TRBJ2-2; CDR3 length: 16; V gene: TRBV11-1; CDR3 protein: ASSHSGGDRANTGELF
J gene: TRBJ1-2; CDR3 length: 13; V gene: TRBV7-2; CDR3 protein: ASSPRQGTNYGYT
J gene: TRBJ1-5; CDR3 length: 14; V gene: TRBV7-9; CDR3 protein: ASSLGTGKINQPQH
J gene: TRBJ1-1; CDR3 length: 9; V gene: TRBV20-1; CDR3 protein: SARRTTEAF
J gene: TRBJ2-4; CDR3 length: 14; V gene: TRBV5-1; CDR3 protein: ASSSTGGTSANIQY
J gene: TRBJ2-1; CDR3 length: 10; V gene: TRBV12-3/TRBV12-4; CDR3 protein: ASSFVRDEQF
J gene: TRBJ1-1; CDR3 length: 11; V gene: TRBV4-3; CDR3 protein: ASSMTGRTEAF
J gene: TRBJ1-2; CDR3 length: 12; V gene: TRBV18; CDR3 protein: ASSAANSDVGYT
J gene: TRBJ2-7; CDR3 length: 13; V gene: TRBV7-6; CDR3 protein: ASSLSGGGQYEQY
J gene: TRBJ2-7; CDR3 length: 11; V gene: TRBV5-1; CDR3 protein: ASSGDSIDEQY
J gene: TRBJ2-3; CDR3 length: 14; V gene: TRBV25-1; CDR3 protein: ASSVPTSDSTDTQY
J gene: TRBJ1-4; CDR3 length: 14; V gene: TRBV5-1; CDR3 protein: ASSVGQTRTNEKLF
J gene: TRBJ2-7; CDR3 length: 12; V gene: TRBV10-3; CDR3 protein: AISPGITSYEQY
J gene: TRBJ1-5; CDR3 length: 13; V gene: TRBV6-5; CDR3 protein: ASSLMNGPNQPQH
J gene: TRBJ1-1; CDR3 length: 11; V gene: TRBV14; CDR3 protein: ASSQAGARRAF
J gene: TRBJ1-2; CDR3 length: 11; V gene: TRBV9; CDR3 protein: ASSVEPRSGYT
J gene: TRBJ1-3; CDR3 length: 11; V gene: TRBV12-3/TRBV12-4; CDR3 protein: ASSFGSGNTIY
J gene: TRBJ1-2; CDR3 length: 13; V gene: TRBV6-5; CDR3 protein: ASSYAGQESYGYT
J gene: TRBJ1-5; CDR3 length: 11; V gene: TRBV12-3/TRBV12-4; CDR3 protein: ASSFGAGQPQH